This T cell receptor (beta chain) appears in the sequencing data of a study of Ad26.COV2.S vaccination and SARS-CoV-2 variants. About the research overall: Donor was assigned to the Ad26.COV2.S arm of trial COV1001. The authors gave Ad26.COV2.S intramuscularly, either once or twice 56 days apart.

Germline V lookup: CDR1 SGHNT, CDR2 YYREEE (reference sequence). V lost 2 bases and J lost 9, with 9 bases in between. There are 13 residues in the CDR3. The study, taken as a whole, reports: Across vaccine and placebo recipients, the breadth of non-spike TCRs was similar.

Turning to this clone: Its antigen is still unknown.

The treatment is: around 19 received Ad26.COV2.S at low or high dose, single or two shots; about five received placebo; per-sample allocation not given. The investigators took samples on day 63 after the first vaccine or placebo injection. Cohort 1b enrolled adults aged 18-55 years in Boston. Libraries were prepared by immunoSEQ multiplex PCR; TCRdb keeps only in-frame clonotypes and omits some of them. The profile shows more than 400,000 clones, approximately 90% of them singletons. The clonotype comes from a person aged 18-65 years who received the Ad26.COV2.S COVID-19 vaccine or a placebo. Sequenced here: peripheral blood, sampled in a trial of Ad26.COV2.S vaccine versus placebo. V is TRBV5-4 and J is TRBJ1-6; D is unresolved. The CDR3 nucleotides read TGTGCCAGCAGCTTTGACTTATCTTCACCCCTCCACTTT. This translates into CASSFDLSSPLHF.